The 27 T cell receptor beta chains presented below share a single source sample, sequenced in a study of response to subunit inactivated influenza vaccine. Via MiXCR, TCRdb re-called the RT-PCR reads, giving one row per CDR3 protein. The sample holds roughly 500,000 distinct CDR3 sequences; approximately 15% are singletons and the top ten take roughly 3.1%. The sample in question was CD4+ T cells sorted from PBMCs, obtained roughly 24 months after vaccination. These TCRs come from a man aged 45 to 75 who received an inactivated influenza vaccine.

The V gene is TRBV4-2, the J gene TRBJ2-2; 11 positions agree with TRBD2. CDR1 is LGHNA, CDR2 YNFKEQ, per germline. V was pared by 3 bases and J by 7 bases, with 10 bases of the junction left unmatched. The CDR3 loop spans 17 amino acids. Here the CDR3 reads CASSHLPTSGAVGELFF. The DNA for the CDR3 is TGTGCCAGCAGCCACCTACCGACTAGCGGGGCAGTCGGGGAGCTGTTTTTT.

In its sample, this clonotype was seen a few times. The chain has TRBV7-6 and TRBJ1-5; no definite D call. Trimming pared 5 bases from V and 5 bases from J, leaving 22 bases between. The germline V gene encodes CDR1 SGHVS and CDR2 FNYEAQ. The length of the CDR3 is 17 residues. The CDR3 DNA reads TGTGCCAGCAGCCTCAATCCCGGACCCACGGCGCATCAGCCCCAGCATTTT. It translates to CASSLNPGPTAHQPQHF.

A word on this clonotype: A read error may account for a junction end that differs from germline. This CDR3 reads CASSLLSGTGNTVELFF. The CDR3 region has the DNA TGCGCCAGCAGCTTGTTATCAGGGACAGGGAACACCGTGGAGCTGTTTTTT. The chain couples TRBV5-1 to TRBJ2-2; 9 bases are shared with TRBD1. This CDR3 is built from 17 residues. Germline CDR1 is SGHRS and CDR2 is YFSETQ.

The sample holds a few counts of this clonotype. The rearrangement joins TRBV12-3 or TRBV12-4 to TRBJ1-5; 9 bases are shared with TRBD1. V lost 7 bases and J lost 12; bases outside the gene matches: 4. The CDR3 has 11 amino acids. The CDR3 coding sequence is TGTGCCAGCACCAGGGACAGGGTCCAGCATTTT. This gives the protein CASTRDRVQHF.

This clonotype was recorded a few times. The CDR3 DNA is TGCAGTGCTGCTAGATCATACCACCATGAGCAGTTCTTC. This translates into CSAARSYHHEQFF. The J gene is TRBJ2-1, the V gene TRBV20-1; D remains unclear. This CDR3 contains 13 residues. Trimming pared 5 bases from V and 8 bases from J, leaving 16 bases between. CDR1 is DFQATT and CDR2 is SNEGSKA in the germline V gene (reference sequence).

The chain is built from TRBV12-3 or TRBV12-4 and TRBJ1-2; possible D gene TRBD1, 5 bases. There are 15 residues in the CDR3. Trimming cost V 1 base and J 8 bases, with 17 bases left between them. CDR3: CASSLGTRGVAGYTF. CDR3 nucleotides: TGTGCCAGCAGTTTAGGGACGCGGGGGGTCGCCGGCTACACCTTC.

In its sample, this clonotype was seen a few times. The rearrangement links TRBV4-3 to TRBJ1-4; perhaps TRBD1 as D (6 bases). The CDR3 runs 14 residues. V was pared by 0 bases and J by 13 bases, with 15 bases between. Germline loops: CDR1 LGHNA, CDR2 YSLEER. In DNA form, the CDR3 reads TGCGCCAGCAGCCAAGATCTCGGGGACACACGACTGTTTTTT. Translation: CASSQDLGDTRLFF.

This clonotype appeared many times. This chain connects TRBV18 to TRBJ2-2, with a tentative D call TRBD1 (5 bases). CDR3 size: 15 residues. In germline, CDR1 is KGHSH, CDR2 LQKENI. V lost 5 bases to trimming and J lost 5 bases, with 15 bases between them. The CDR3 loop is CASSVGTGDTGELFF. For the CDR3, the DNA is TGTGCCAGCTCAGTAGGCACAGGCGATACCGGGGAGCTGTTTTTT.

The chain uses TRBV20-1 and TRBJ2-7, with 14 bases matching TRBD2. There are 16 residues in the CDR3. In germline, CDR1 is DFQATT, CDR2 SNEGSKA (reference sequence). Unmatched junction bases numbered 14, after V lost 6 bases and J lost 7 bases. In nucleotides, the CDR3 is TGCAGTGCCATAGGACGACTAGCGGGAGGGCCCGCAGAGCAGTACTTC. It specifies CSAIGRLAGGPAEQYF.

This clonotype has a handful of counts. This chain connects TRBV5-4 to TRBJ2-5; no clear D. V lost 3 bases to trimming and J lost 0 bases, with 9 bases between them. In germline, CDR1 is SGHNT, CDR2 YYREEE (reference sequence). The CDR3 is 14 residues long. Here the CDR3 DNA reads TGTGCCAGCAGCTCCCTAGAGGACCAAGAGACCCAGTACTTC. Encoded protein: CASSSLEDQETQYF.

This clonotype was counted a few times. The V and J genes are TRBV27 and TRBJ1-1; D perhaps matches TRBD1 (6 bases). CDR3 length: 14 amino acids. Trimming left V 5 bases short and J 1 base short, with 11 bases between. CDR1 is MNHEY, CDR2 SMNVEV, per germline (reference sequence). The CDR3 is CASSTDRTNTEAFF. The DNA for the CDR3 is TGTGCCAGCAGTACCGACAGGACGAACACTGAAGCTTTCTTT.

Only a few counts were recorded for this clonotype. CDR3 in DNA: TGCAGTGCTGGGGGTTTTCATCGCCGAGGTTGGGGCTACACCTTC. Residues: CSAGGFHRRGWGYTF. The chain couples TRBV20-1 to TRBJ1-2, with D perhaps matching TRBD1 (5 bases). Looked up from germline, CDR1 is DFQATT and CDR2 is SNEGSKA (reference sequence). The CDR3 is made up of 15 amino acids. V was trimmed by 5 bases and J by 8 bases, leaving 24 bases between them.

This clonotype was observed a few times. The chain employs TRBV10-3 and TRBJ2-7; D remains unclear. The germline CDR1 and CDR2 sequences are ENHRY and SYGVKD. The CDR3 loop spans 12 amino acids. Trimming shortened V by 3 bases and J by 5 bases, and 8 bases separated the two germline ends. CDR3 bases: TGTGCCATCAGTGAAGGTGCGAACGAGCAGTACTTC. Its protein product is CAISEGANEQYF.

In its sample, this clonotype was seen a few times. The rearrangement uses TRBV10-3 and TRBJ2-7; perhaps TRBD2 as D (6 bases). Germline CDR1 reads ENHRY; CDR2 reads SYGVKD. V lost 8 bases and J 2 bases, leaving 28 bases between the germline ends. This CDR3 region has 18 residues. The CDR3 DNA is TGTGCCATCCGAGGAGGGAACCACTCACGCCGCGCTCCCTACGAGCAGTACTTC. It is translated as CAIRGGNHSRRAPYEQYF.

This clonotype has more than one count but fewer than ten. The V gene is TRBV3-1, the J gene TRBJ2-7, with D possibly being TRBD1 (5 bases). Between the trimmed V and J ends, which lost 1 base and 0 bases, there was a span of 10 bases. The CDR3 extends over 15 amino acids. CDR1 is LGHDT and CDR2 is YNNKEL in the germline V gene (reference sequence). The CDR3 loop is CASSQVFDSSYEQYF. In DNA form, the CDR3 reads TGTGCCAGCAGCCAAGTATTCGACAGCTCCTACGAGCAGTACTTC.

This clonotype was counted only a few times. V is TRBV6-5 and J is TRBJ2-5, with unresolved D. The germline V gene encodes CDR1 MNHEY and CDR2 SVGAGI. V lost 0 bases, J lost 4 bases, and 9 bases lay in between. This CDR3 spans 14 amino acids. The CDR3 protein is CASSYSITGETQYF. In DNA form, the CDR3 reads TGTGCCAGCAGTTACTCGATAACCGGAGAGACCCAGTACTTC.

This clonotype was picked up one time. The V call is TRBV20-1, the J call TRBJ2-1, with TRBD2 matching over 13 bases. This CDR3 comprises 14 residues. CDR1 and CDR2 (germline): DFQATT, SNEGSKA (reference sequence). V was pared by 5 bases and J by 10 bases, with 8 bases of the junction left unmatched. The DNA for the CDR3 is TGCAGTGCTGCCGGGACTAGCGGGGTTGGAGAGCAGTTCTTC. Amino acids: CSAAGTSGVGEQFF.

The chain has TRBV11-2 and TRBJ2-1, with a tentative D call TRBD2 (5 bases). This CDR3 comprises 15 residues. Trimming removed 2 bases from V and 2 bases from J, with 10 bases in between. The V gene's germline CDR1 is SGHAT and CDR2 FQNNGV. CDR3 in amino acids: CASSLWSGPYNEQFF. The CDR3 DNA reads TGTGCCAGCAGCTTATGGAGCGGCCCCTACAATGAGCAGTTCTTC.

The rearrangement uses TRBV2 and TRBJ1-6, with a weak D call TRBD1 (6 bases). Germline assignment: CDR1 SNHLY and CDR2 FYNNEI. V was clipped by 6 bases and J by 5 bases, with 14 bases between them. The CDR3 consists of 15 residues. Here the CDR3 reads CASSLRGADNSPLHF. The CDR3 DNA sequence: TGTGCCAGCAGCCTTAGGGGGGCCGATAATTCACCCCTCCACTTT.

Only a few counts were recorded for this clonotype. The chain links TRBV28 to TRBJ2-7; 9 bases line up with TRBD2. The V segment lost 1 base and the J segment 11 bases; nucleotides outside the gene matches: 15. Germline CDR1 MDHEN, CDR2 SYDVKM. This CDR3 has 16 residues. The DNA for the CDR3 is TGTGCCAGCAGTTTATTGGGGCTAGCGGGACGGGGTGGGGAGTACTTC. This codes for CASSLLGLAGRGGEYF.

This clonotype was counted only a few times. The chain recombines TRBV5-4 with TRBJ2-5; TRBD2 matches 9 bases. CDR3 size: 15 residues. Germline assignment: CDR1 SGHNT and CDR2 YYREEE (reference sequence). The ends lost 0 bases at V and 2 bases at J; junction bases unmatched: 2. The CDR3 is CASSLALAGQETQYF. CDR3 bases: TGTGCCAGCAGCTTGGCGCTAGCGGGGCAAGAGACCCAGTACTTC.

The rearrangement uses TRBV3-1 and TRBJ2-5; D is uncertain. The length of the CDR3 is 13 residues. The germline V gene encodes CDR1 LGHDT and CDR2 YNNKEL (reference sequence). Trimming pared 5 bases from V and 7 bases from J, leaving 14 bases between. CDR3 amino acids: CASSSIPAWTQYF. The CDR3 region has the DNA TGTGCCAGCAGCTCGATCCCGGCATGGACCCAGTACTTC.

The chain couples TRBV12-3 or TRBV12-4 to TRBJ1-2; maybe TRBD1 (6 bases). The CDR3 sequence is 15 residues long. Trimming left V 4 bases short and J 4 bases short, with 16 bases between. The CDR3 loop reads CASSSTGIGSYGYTF. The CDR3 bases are TGTGCCAGCAGTTCCACAGGGATCGGAAGCTATGGCTACACCTTC.

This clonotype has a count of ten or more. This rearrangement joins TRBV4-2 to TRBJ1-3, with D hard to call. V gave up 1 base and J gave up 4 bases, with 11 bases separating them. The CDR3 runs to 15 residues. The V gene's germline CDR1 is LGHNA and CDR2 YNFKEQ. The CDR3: CASSQARGFGNTIYF. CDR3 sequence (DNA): TGTGCCAGCAGCCAAGCGCGGGGTTTCGGAAACACCATATATTTT.

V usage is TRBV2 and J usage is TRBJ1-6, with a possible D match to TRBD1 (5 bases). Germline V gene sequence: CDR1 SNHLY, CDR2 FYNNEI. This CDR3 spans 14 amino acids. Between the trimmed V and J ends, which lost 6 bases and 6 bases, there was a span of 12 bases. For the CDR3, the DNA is TGTGCCAGCAGACTTTGGGACCCTAATTCACCCCTCCACTTT. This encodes CASRLWDPNSPLHF.

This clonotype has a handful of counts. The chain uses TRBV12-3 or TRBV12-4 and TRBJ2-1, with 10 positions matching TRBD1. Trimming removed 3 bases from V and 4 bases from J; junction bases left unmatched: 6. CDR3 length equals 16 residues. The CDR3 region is CASSFMRDRGYNEQFF. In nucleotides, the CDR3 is TGTGCCAGCAGTTTTATGCGGGACAGGGGTTACAATGAGCAGTTCTTC.

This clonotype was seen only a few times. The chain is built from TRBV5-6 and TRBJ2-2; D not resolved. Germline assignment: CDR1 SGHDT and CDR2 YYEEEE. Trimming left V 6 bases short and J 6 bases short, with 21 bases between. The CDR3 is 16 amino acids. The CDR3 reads CASTDGPSLGSGELFF. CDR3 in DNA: TGTGCCAGCACCGACGGACCCTCCCTAGGTTCCGGGGAGCTGTTTTTT. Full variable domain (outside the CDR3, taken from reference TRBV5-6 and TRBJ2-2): DAGVTQSPTHLIKTRGQQVTLRCSPKSGHDTVSWYQQALGQGPQFIFQYYEEEERQRGNFPDRFSGHQFPNYSSELNVNALLLGDSALYLCASTDGPSLGSGELFFGEGSRLTVL.